What follows describes a single T cell receptor beta chain. The data were obtained in a study of blood T cell repertoires in COVID-19. On the study more broadly: Whether acute or convalescent, the COVID-19 samples came from the United States, Italy and Spain. The analysed material was cDNA or gDNA that came from T cells, B-cell-depleted T cells, or PBMCs.

Original processing notes: Amplification with reference gene primers provided the estimates of nucleated cell counts. Method: immunoSEQ multiplex PCR; TCRdb's copy keeps in-frame clones and lacks some. The DNA gave D and trimming, while V, J and clone size come from that table. Here the sample spans roughly 41,000 clones, 87% being singletons. The clonotype was recovered from a human donor in a cohort sampled during active COVID-19. Sample: peripheral blood.

CDR3 in DNA: TGCGCCAGCAGCTCCAACACAGCATATGGCTACACCTTC. It is translated as CASSSNTAYGYTF. The chain is built from TRBV5-1 and TRBJ1-2; D uncertain. The CDR3 has 13 residues. V was clipped by 3 bases and J by 5 bases, with 11 bases between them. CDR1 is SGHRS and CDR2 is YFSETQ in the germline V gene. Complete variable domain (other parts from reference TRBV5-1 and TRBJ1-2): KAGVTQTPRYLIKTRGQQVTLSCSPISGHRSVSWYQQTPGQGLQFLFEYFSETQRNKGNFPGRFSGRQFSNSRSEMNVSTLELGDSALYLCASSSNTAYGYTFGSGTRLTVV.